This TCR beta chain is from a study of blood T cell repertoires in COVID-19. V shed 3 bases, J shed 1 base, and the junction held 15 bases outside the gene matches. CDR3 size: 19 residues. The germline gives CDR1 ENHRY, CDR2 SYGVKD. In its sample, this clone was seen a few times. Original processing methods: Using reference gene primer amplification, nucleated cell counts were estimated. Assay used: immunoSEQ multiplex PCR; TCRdb lists only in-frame clones, some missing. The V and J calls and the clone size are those of that table, but D and trimming were determined from the DNA. The sample lists approximately 220,000 clones; around 86% were seen once.

What was sequenced was peripheral blood. This clonotype was sampled from a man aged 55 to 69 with acute or convalescent COVID-19. The gene calls are TRBV10-3 and TRBJ2-3, with TRBD2 identical over 8 bases. CDR3 protein: CAISDPWRGDVRGTDTQYF. In DNA, the CDR3 is TGTGCCATCAGTGACCCGTGGCGGGGGGACGTCCGCGGCACAGATACGCAGTATTTT.